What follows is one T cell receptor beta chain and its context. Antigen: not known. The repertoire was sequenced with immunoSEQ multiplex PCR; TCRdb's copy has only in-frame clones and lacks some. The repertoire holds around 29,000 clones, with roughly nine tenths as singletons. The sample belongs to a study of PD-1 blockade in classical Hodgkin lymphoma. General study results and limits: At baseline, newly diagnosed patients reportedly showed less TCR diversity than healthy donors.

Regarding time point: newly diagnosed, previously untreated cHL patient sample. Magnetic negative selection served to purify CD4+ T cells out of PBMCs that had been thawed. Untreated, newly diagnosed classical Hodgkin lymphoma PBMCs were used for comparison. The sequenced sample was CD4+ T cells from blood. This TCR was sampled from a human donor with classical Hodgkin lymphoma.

CDR3 sequence: CASSPGTATDTQYF. The CDR3 region has the DNA TGTGCCAGCAGCCCCGGGACTGCCACAGATACGCAGTATTTT. V gene TRBV7-2 combines with J gene TRBJ2-3; tentatively, D is TRBD2 (6 bases). Germline V CDR1 and CDR2: SGHTA, FQGNSA. V lost 5 bases and J lost 2, with 11 bases in between. This CDR3 is built from 14 residues.